This T cell receptor (beta chain) is drawn from a study of T cell changes during pregnancy in multiple sclerosis. The repertoire was sequenced with immunoSEQ multiplex PCR; TCRdb's copy has only in-frame clones and lacks some. This sample carries about 77,000 clones, 75% to 90% of them seen once, and the ten largest clones take 1.5% to 2%. The CDR3 is 13 amino acids. Per the germline V gene, CDR1 is SGHDT and CDR2 is YYEEEE. The V and J ends lost 3 bases and 5 bases respectively, with 9 bases between them. The source is a female donor with multiple sclerosis, enrolled in a pregnancy study. The rearrangement uses TRBV5-6 and TRBJ2-1; a possible D gene is TRBD2 (5 bases). Specimen: peripheral blood, collected before pregnancy. Here the CDR3 reads CASSWRPDNEQFF. The CDR3, as DNA: TGTGCCAGCAGCTGGAGGCCCGACAATGAGCAGTTCTTC.